This T cell receptor beta chain was sequenced for a study of response to subunit inactivated influenza vaccine. General study points: Seasonal influenza vaccination, on each occasion, was suggested by the authors to recruit few new T cells.

Trimming cost V 5 bases and J 5 bases; bases outside gene matches: 10. CDR1 LGHDT and CDR2 YNNKEL come from the germline V gene (reference sequence). The CDR3 sequence is 16 residues long. This clonotype was recorded many times. The antigen is unknown. TCRdb redid the calling of the RT-PCR reads with MiXCR, one entry per CDR3 protein. The sample has roughly 570,000 distinct CDR3 sequences; about 15% are singletons. The TCR sequence derives from a man aged 45-65 years who received an inactivated influenza vaccine. This material consisted of PBMCs from blood, taken roughly 12 days after vaccination. V is TRBV3-1 and J is TRBJ1-2; 11 bases fit TRBD1. The DNA for the CDR3 is TGTGCCAGCAGCAAAGGACAGGGGGCAGGTGGATATGGCTACACCTTC. Amino acid sequence: CASSKGQGAGGYGYTF. The complete variable domain, with remaining parts taken from reference TRBV3-1 and TRBJ1-2, reads DTAVSQTPKYLVTQMGNDKSIKCEQNLGHDTMYWYKQDSKKFLKIMFSYNNKELIINETVPNRFSPKSPDKAHLNLHINSLELGDSAVYFCASSKGQGAGGYGYTFGSGTRLTVV.